These T cell receptor beta chains were read from a single sample in a study of blood T cell repertoires in COVID-19. Repertoires were generated with immunoSEQ multiplex PCR, while TCRdb's copy carries only in-frame clones and drops some. In the table there are roughly 140,000 clones, 65% to 85% of which are singletons. The sequencing sample was made of peripheral blood. The receptors were gathered from a man aged 60 to 69 with active or convalescent COVID-19. Each CDR3 is given with its conserved first and last residue. A D gene is named only where the DNA matches it firmly. Rows may omit the clone size; those that give it use once, few, many or a size class.

CDR3 DNA: TGTGCCATGGGGACACGGCAGGCCGGGGAGCTGTTTTTT
CDR3 protein: CAMGTRQAGELFF
clone size: NA
V gene: TRBV10-3
J gene: TRBJ2-2
D gene: NA
CDR3 length: 13

CDR3 DNA: TGTGCCAGCTCCCCAGGACTAGCGGCCTACAATGAGCAGTTCTTC
CDR3 protein: CASSPGLAAYNEQFF
clone size: many
V gene: TRBV18
J gene: TRBJ2-1
D gene: TRBD2
CDR3 length: 15

CDR3 DNA: TGTGCCACCGAACGGGTCCTTAGCTCCTACGAGCAGTACTTC
CDR3 protein: CATERVLSSYEQYF
clone size: NA
V gene: TRBV28
J gene: TRBJ2-7
D gene: NA
CDR3 length: 14

CDR3 DNA: TGTGCCAGCATCATGACAGGGATAGGGGAGCAGTACTTC
CDR3 protein: CASIMTGIGEQYF
clone size: NA
V gene: TRBV5-6
J gene: TRBJ2-7
D gene: TRBD1
CDR3 length: 13

CDR3 DNA: TGTGCCAGCAGCCCCCTGTTCCGGGGGCAAGAGACCCAGTACTTC
CDR3 protein: CASSPLFRGQETQYF
clone size: NA
V gene: TRBV5-6
J gene: TRBJ2-5
D gene: NA
CDR3 length: 15

CDR3 DNA: TGTGCCAGCAGCAACGGACTAGCGGGAGGTAATGAGCAGTTCTTC
CDR3 protein: CASSNGLAGGNEQFF
clone size: NA
V gene: TRBV4-2
J gene: TRBJ2-1
D gene: TRBD2
CDR3 length: 15

CDR3 DNA: TGTGCCAGCAGCGCCCCGGCGGGGGACAGGGGTCGAGAGACCCAGTACTTC
CDR3 protein: CASSAPAGDRGRETQYF
clone size: few
V gene: TRBV9
J gene: TRBJ2-5
D gene: TRBD1
CDR3 length: 17

CDR3 DNA: TGTGCCAGCAGCCAAGGGGGGGGTGAGGGGATTAGCACAGATACGCAGTATTTT
CDR3 protein: CASSQGGGEGISTDTQYF
clone size: NA
V gene: TRBV4-2
J gene: TRBJ2-3
D gene: TRBD2
CDR3 length: 18

CDR3 DNA: TGTGCCAGCAGTTACCGAAACGGGAGGGCCGCAGATACGCAGTATTTT
CDR3 protein: CASSYRNGRAADTQYF
clone size: NA
V gene: TRBV6-5
J gene: TRBJ2-3
D gene: TRBD2
CDR3 length: 16

CDR3 DNA: TGTGCCAGCAGTTTCATACAGGGTTCCCGGGAGCAGTACTTC
CDR3 protein: CASSFIQGSREQYF
clone size: NA
V gene: TRBV28
J gene: TRBJ2-7
D gene: NA
CDR3 length: 14

CDR3 DNA: TGTGCCTGGAGTGTACTATACCGAAACAATGAGCAGTTCTTC
CDR3 protein: CAWSVLYRNNEQFF
clone size: NA
V gene: TRBV30
J gene: TRBJ2-1
D gene: NA
CDR3 length: 14

CDR3 DNA: TGTGCCAGCAGCTTGGAGTCCCAGGGGAAGCACTATGGCTACACCTTC
CDR3 protein: CASSLESQGKHYGYTF
clone size: NA
V gene: TRBV5-4
J gene: TRBJ1-2
D gene: NA
CDR3 length: 16

CDR3 DNA: TGTGCCAGTAGCTTAGTAGGGGGCAATTCACCCCTCCACTTT
CDR3 protein: CASSLVGGNSPLHF
clone size: NA
V gene: TRBV5-5
J gene: TRBJ1-6
D gene: TRBD1
CDR3 length: 14

CDR3 DNA: TGTGCCAGCAGCTTAGTAGCGGGAGTCGATAGTGAGCAGTTCTTC
CDR3 protein: CASSLVAGVDSEQFF
clone size: NA
V gene: TRBV11-2
J gene: TRBJ2-1
D gene: TRBD2
CDR3 length: 15

CDR3 DNA: TGCGCCAGCAGCACATACACCAGCGGGGGCTCACAAAATAGGAACACCGGGGAGCTGTTTTTT
CDR3 protein: CASSTYTSGGSQNRNTGELFF
clone size: NA
V gene: TRBV5-1
J gene: TRBJ2-2
D gene: TRBD2
CDR3 length: 21

CDR3 DNA: TGTGCCAGTAGTATGTACAGGGGTTCAGATACGCAGTATTTT
CDR3 protein: CASSMYRGSDTQYF
clone size: NA
V gene: TRBV19
J gene: TRBJ2-3
D gene: TRBD1
CDR3 length: 14

CDR3 DNA: TGTGCCAGCAGCTTGTACGGCGAGCAGTACTTC
CDR3 protein: CASSLYGEQYF
clone size: NA
V gene: TRBV7-9
J gene: TRBJ2-7
D gene: NA
CDR3 length: 11

CDR3 DNA: TGTGCCAGCAGCTTAGCTGGGACTCACACCGGGGAGCTGTTTTTT
CDR3 protein: CASSLAGTHTGELFF
clone size: NA
V gene: TRBV7-6
J gene: TRBJ2-2
D gene: NA
CDR3 length: 15

CDR3 DNA: TGTGCCACCAACCAGGGGGCGGGGACTGAAGCTTTCTTT
CDR3 protein: CATNQGAGTEAFF
clone size: NA
V gene: TRBV24-1
J gene: TRBJ1-1
D gene: TRBD1
CDR3 length: 13

CDR3 DNA: TGTGCCTGGAACGGACAGGGGGCTGGAGGCACTGAAGCTTTCTTT
CDR3 protein: CAWNGQGAGGTEAFF
clone size: NA
V gene: TRBV30
J gene: TRBJ1-1
D gene: TRBD1
CDR3 length: 15

CDR3 DNA: TGTGCCAGCAGTAACGGGGGTCGGGAGCAGTACTTC
CDR3 protein: CASSNGGREQYF
clone size: NA
V gene: TRBV6-2/TRBV6-3
J gene: TRBJ2-7
D gene: NA
CDR3 length: 12

CDR3 DNA: TGCAGCGTTGAGGTCAGCTCCTACAATGAGCAGTTCTTC
CDR3 protein: CSVEVSSYNEQFF
clone size: few
V gene: TRBV29-1
J gene: TRBJ2-1
D gene: NA
CDR3 length: 13

CDR3 DNA: TGTGCCAGTTTTTTTCACGACAGGGAAGCTTTCTTT
CDR3 protein: CASFFHDREAFF
clone size: NA
V gene: TRBV19
J gene: TRBJ1-1
D gene: NA
CDR3 length: 12

CDR3 DNA: TGCAGTGCTAGAGTCCAGTCTGAAGCTTTCTTT
CDR3 protein: CSARVQSEAFF
clone size: NA
V gene: TRBV20-1
J gene: TRBJ1-1
D gene: NA
CDR3 length: 11

CDR3 DNA: TGCAGTGCTAGTCTCGGGGTCTTGCAGCCCCAGCATTTT
CDR3 protein: CSASLGVLQPQHF
clone size: NA
V gene: TRBV20-1
J gene: TRBJ1-5
D gene: NA
CDR3 length: 13

CDR3 DNA: TGTGCCAGCGCGAAGGCAGGGGAAAAACTGTTTTTT
CDR3 protein: CASAKAGEKLFF
clone size: NA
V gene: TRBV2
J gene: TRBJ1-4
D gene: NA
CDR3 length: 12

CDR3 DNA: TGTGCCAGCAGCAAAGGGGGAGGACAGGGGGCTAATCAGCCCCAGCATTTT
CDR3 protein: CASSKGGGQGANQPQHF
clone size: few
V gene: TRBV21-1
J gene: TRBJ1-5
D gene: NA
CDR3 length: 17

CDR3 DNA: TGTGCCAGCAGCTCAAGCCCGGGACTACCATACGAGCAGTACTTC
CDR3 protein: CASSSSPGLPYEQYF
clone size: NA
V gene: TRBV4-2
J gene: TRBJ2-7
D gene: TRBD2
CDR3 length: 15

CDR3 DNA: TGTGCCAGTATTCGCAGGGGGCAGGCTGAAGCTTTCTTT
CDR3 protein: CASIRRGQAEAFF
clone size: NA
V gene: TRBV19
J gene: TRBJ1-1
D gene: TRBD1
CDR3 length: 13

CDR3 DNA: TGTGCCAGCAGAACCAGGGGAATTAATTCACCCCTCCACTTT
CDR3 protein: CASRTRGINSPLHF
clone size: NA
V gene: TRBV6-5
J gene: TRBJ1-6
D gene: NA
CDR3 length: 14

CDR3 DNA: TGTGCCAGTAGTAGGTGGGGACAGTTGAACACTGAAGCTTTCTTT
CDR3 protein: CASSRWGQLNTEAFF
clone size: NA
V gene: TRBV19
J gene: TRBJ1-1
D gene: TRBD1
CDR3 length: 15

CDR3 DNA: TGCGCCAGCAGCGGTAGCCGGGTAGCCTACGAGCAGTACTTC
CDR3 protein: CASSGSRVAYEQYF
clone size: NA
V gene: TRBV5-1
J gene: TRBJ2-7
D gene: NA
CDR3 length: 14

CDR3 DNA: TGTGCCAGCAGCCAAGCGAGGAACACTGAAGCTTTCTTT
CDR3 protein: CASSQARNTEAFF
clone size: NA
V gene: TRBV3-1/TRBV3-2
J gene: TRBJ1-1
D gene: NA
CDR3 length: 13

CDR3 DNA: TGTGCCACCAGTGACCCTTCCCCCGGACAGGGGTCGGGCGAGCAGTACTTC
CDR3 protein: CATSDPSPGQGSGEQYF
clone size: few
V gene: TRBV24-1
J gene: TRBJ2-7
D gene: TRBD1
CDR3 length: 17

CDR3 DNA: TGTGCCAGCAGTGCCAGGATTGGTCAGCCCCAGCATTTT
CDR3 protein: CASSARIGQPQHF
clone size: NA
V gene: TRBV2
J gene: TRBJ1-5
D gene: NA
CDR3 length: 13

CDR3 DNA: TGTGCCAGCAGTGTAACGGAGCATCAGCCCCAGCATTTT
CDR3 protein: CASSVTEHQPQHF
clone size: once
V gene: TRBV12-3/TRBV12-4
J gene: TRBJ1-5
D gene: NA
CDR3 length: 13

CDR3 DNA: TGTGCCAGTAGTATAGGTCCTAGCGGGAGCTCCGACTACGAGCAGTACTTC
CDR3 protein: CASSIGPSGSSDYEQYF
clone size: NA
V gene: TRBV19
J gene: TRBJ2-7
D gene: TRBD2
CDR3 length: 17

CDR3 DNA: TGTGCCAGCAGTCCTGCTCCGGGGGGCTCCGGAAACACCATATATTTT
CDR3 protein: CASSPAPGGSGNTIYF
clone size: NA
V gene: TRBV28
J gene: TRBJ1-3
D gene: NA
CDR3 length: 16

CDR3 DNA: TGTGCCAGCAGCTCCAAGACTAGCGGGGCTTACAATGAGCAGTTCTTC
CDR3 protein: CASSSKTSGAYNEQFF
clone size: NA
V gene: TRBV7-9
J gene: TRBJ2-1
D gene: TRBD2
CDR3 length: 16

CDR3 DNA: TGCGCCAGCAGCGGGACAGGGGACTCACCCCTCCACTTT
CDR3 protein: CASSGTGDSPLHF
clone size: NA
V gene: TRBV5-1
J gene: TRBJ1-6
D gene: TRBD1
CDR3 length: 13

CDR3 DNA: TGCGCCAGCAGCCAAGATAGAGGACTAGGATTAAATGAGCAGTTCTTC
CDR3 protein: CASSQDRGLGLNEQFF
clone size: NA
V gene: TRBV4-3
J gene: TRBJ2-1
D gene: TRBD2
CDR3 length: 16

CDR3 DNA: TGTGCCAGCAGCAAAGTCGATGGTTCAGGGGCCGGGGAGCTGTTTTTT
CDR3 protein: CASSKVDGSGAGELFF
clone size: once
V gene: TRBV21-1
J gene: TRBJ2-2
D gene: NA
CDR3 length: 16

CDR3 DNA: TGCGCCAGCAGCCAGGGGGAGCAGGGGGGTGGTAGAGAGAGCCAGTACTTC
CDR3 protein: CASSQGEQGGGRESQYF
clone size: NA
V gene: TRBV4-1
J gene: TRBJ2-5
D gene: NA
CDR3 length: 17

CDR3 DNA: TGTGCCAGCATGCTAGCGGGTGGCACAGATACGCAGTATTTT
CDR3 protein: CASMLAGGTDTQYF
clone size: NA
V gene: TRBV7-9
J gene: TRBJ2-3
D gene: TRBD2
CDR3 length: 14

CDR3 DNA: TGTGCCAGCAGTATGAGGGCCCAAGAGACCCAGTACTTC
CDR3 protein: CASSMRAQETQYF
clone size: NA
V gene: TRBV2
J gene: TRBJ2-5
D gene: NA
CDR3 length: 13

CDR3 DNA: TGCGCCAGCAGGAGTGGCTCCTACAATGAGCAGTTCTTC
CDR3 protein: CASRSGSYNEQFF
clone size: few
V gene: TRBV5-1
J gene: TRBJ2-1
D gene: NA
CDR3 length: 13

CDR3 DNA: TGTGCCAGCAAGGGGACTAGCGGGAGGAACACCTACAATGAGCAGTTCTTC
CDR3 protein: CASKGTSGRNTYNEQFF
clone size: NA
V gene: TRBV2
J gene: TRBJ2-1
D gene: TRBD2
CDR3 length: 17

CDR3 DNA: TGTGCCAGCAGCGCGGTAGCGGGATCCAATGAGCAGTTCTTC
CDR3 protein: CASSAVAGSNEQFF
clone size: NA
V gene: TRBV11-3
J gene: TRBJ2-1
D gene: TRBD2
CDR3 length: 14

CDR3 DNA: TGCAGCGTTGAAGACAGGGCGTTGGGTGGCTACACCTTC
CDR3 protein: CSVEDRALGGYTF
clone size: few
V gene: TRBV29-1
J gene: TRBJ1-2
D gene: NA
CDR3 length: 13

CDR3 DNA: TGTGCCTGGAGCGGGGGAGATAGTTCACCCCTCCACTTT
CDR3 protein: CAWSGGDSSPLHF
clone size: NA
V gene: TRBV30
J gene: TRBJ1-6
D gene: NA
CDR3 length: 13

CDR3 DNA: TGTGCCAGCAGCGGGACAGGGGGCCAAGAGACCCAGTACTTC
CDR3 protein: CASSGTGGQETQYF
clone size: NA
V gene: TRBV3-1/TRBV3-2
J gene: TRBJ2-5
D gene: TRBD1
CDR3 length: 14

CDR3 DNA: TGTGCCAGCAGCGACCCGGGACTAGCGGGGAAGAGAGGGACAGATACGCAGTATTTT
CDR3 protein: CASSDPGLAGKRGTDTQYF
clone size: NA
V gene: TRBV5-4
J gene: TRBJ2-3
D gene: TRBD2
CDR3 length: 19

CDR3 DNA: TGTGCCAGCAGCGTCTCGGGAGCAGATACGCAGTATTTT
CDR3 protein: CASSVSGADTQYF
clone size: NA
V gene: TRBV9
J gene: TRBJ2-3
D gene: NA
CDR3 length: 13

CDR3 DNA: TGTGCCAGCAGACATACCGGGACAATGAACACTGAAGCTTTCTTT
CDR3 protein: CASRHTGTMNTEAFF
clone size: NA
V gene: TRBV6-6
J gene: TRBJ1-1
D gene: NA
CDR3 length: 15

CDR3 DNA: TGTGCCAGCAGTTCGGGACAGGGAAACACCATATATTTT
CDR3 protein: CASSSGQGNTIYF
clone size: NA
V gene: TRBV12-3/TRBV12-4
J gene: TRBJ1-3
D gene: TRBD1
CDR3 length: 13